A single sample gave rise to the 18 T cell receptor beta chains below, sequenced in a study of response to subunit inactivated influenza vaccine. TCRdb reprocessed the RT-PCR reads via MiXCR and lists one record per CDR3 protein. The sample records about 830,000 distinct CDR3 sequences, about 18% being singletons. The source material was PBMCs from blood, sampled about 5 days after vaccination. The receptors come from a man aged 45 to 65 who received an inactivated influenza vaccine.

The chain combines TRBV9 with TRBJ2-2, with 7 bases that match TRBD2. V shed 4 bases and J 0 bases; nucleotides not matched to a gene: 6. The CDR3 consists of 16 residues. Germline V lookup: CDR1 SGDLS, CDR2 YYNGEE. Here the CDR3 DNA reads TGTGCCAGCAGCCCCCCCAGCGGGACGAACACCGGGGAGCTGTTTTTT. Translating gives CASSPPSGTNTGELFF.

The chain joins TRBV10-3 to TRBJ1-3; D gene ambiguous. The CDR3 is 14 residues long. CDR1 and CDR2 from the germline V gene are ENHRY and SYGVKD. V was trimmed by 0 bases and J by 0 bases, leaving 3 bases between them. CDR3 nucleotides: TGTGCCATCAGTGAGTCGGACTCTGGAAACACCATATATTTT. It codes for CAISESDSGNTIYF.

The chain recombines TRBV6-1 with TRBJ2-1; D perhaps matches TRBD2 (5 bases). V was trimmed by 8 bases and J by 4 bases, leaving 18 bases between them. Germline V CDR1 and CDR2: MNHNS, SASEGT. The CDR3 has 15 amino acids. CDR3 nucleotide sequence: TGTGCCAGCGGCCCAGGTCACAGAGGGTACAATGAGCAGTTCTTC. This gives the protein CASGPGHRGYNEQFF.

This rearrangement joins TRBV4-2 to TRBJ1-5; D possibly corresponds to TRBD1 (5 bases). The germline V gene has CDR1 LGHNA and CDR2 YNFKEQ. V was pared by 0 bases and J by 0 bases, with 18 bases between. The CDR3 runs to 19 residues. CDR3 bases: TGTGCCAGCAGCCAAGATTTATACAGGCCATCGGATAGCAATCAGCCCCAGCATTTT. Its protein is CASSQDLYRPSDSNQPQHF.

This clonotype was recorded many times. The genes are TRBV12-3 or TRBV12-4 and TRBJ2-7; a possible D gene is TRBD1 (6 bases). The CDR3 is made up of 14 amino acids. Trimming stripped 5 bases from V and 1 base from J, with 12 bases between. The CDR3 loop is CASSMTGFSYEQYF. The CDR3, as DNA: TGTGCCAGCAGTATGACAGGTTTTTCCTACGAGCAGTACTTC.

The chain recombines TRBV7-9 with TRBJ2-7, with D possibly matching TRBD2 (5 bases). Trimming pared 8 bases from V and 2 bases from J, leaving 10 bases between. This CDR3 is 12 amino acids long. Germline CDR1 and CDR2: SEHNR and FQNEAQ (reference sequence). CDR3 nucleotide sequence: TGTGCCAGCGACGACGGGACCTACGAGCAGTACTTC. This translates into CASDDGTYEQYF.

In its sample, this clonotype was seen a few times. CDR3 region: CASRRTGGLNTEAFF. CDR3 DNA: TGTGCCAGCAGACGGACAGGGGGCCTGAACACTGAAGCTTTCTTT. The rearrangement joins TRBV7-2 to TRBJ1-1; 11 positions agree with TRBD1. The CDR3 extends over 15 amino acids. Per the germline V gene, CDR1 is SGHTA and CDR2 is FQGNSA. The junction had 3 bases not matched to a gene; V was cut back by 6 bases and J by 0 bases.

The genes are TRBV3-1 and TRBJ2-7; 8 nucleotides line up with TRBD2. J lost 0 bases, V lost 0 bases, and 4 bases had no gene match. CDR1 and CDR2 (germline): LGHDT, YNNKEL (reference sequence). The CDR3 is 16 residues long. CDR3 sequence reads: CASSQELAGNSYEQYF. In DNA form, the CDR3 reads TGTGCCAGCAGCCAAGAATTAGCGGGGAACTCCTACGAGCAGTACTTC.

The genes are TRBV6-5 and TRBJ2-7, with D hard to call. Germline V CDR1 and CDR2: MNHEY, SVGAGI. V was cut by 0 bases and J by 0 bases, with 6 bases left in between. The CDR3 extends over 14 amino acids. This chain's CDR3 is CASSYSANSYEQYF. The CDR3 nucleotides read TGTGCCAGCAGTTACTCGGCCAACTCCTACGAGCAGTACTTC.

The V call is TRBV11-2, the J call TRBJ2-1, with TRBD2 matching 12 bases. V shed 8 bases, J shed 10 bases, and the junction held 9 bases outside the gene matches. The CDR3 totals 14 residues. Germline V lookup: CDR1 SGHAT, CDR2 FQNNGV. The CDR3, as DNA: TGTGCCAGCTCCGGGCTAGCGGGGGGGCGGGAGCAGTTCTTC. Translation: CASSGLAGGREQFF.

The rearrangement joins TRBV20-1 to TRBJ1-1; D ambiguous. V dropped 3 bases and J dropped 5 bases, with 4 bases sitting between them. Germline V gene lookup returns CDR1 DFQATT and CDR2 SNEGSKA (reference sequence). This CDR3 has 10 amino acids. CDR3 nucleotides: TGCAGTGCTAGGTTAACTGAAGCTTTCTTT. Its protein product is CSARLTEAFF.

The chain recombines TRBV11-1 with TRBJ2-1; TRBD2 agrees at 11 bases. The CDR3 extends over 17 amino acids. Germline V lookup: CDR1 SGHAT, CDR2 FQDESV (reference sequence). V was clipped by 3 bases and J by 4 bases; unmatched bases: 8. The CDR3 loop reads CASSLGTSGLGYNEQFF. Here the CDR3 DNA reads TGTGCCAGCAGCTTGGGGACTAGCGGCCTGGGGTACAATGAGCAGTTCTTC.

This clonotype was picked up many times. The chain joins TRBV5-6 to TRBJ2-7; D remains unclear. Germline loops: CDR1 SGHDT, CDR2 YYEEEE. The CDR3 loop spans 12 amino acids. The V end lost 4 bases, the J end lost 3 bases, and 8 bases lay between the germline ends. The CDR3 DNA follows: TGTGCCAGCAGCAACACGGACTACGAGCAGTACTTC. As protein: CASSNTDYEQYF.

There are a few counts of this clonotype. The chain uses TRBV3-1 and TRBJ2-1; 10 bases map to TRBD2. The V gene end was trimmed by 0 bases and the J gene end by 7 bases; junction bases not matched to a gene: 9. The germline CDR1 and CDR2 sequences are LGHDT and YNNKEL (reference sequence). The CDR3 has 17 residues. This CDR3 reads CASSQDLLAGVVNEQFF. The CDR3 DNA follows: TGTGCCAGCAGCCAAGATCTCCTAGCGGGAGTTGTAAATGAGCAGTTCTTC.

This CDR3 reads CSIPSSFDLNEQFF. The DNA of the CDR3 is TGCAGTATACCCTCAAGCTTTGATCTCAATGAGCAGTTCTTC. The J gene is TRBJ2-1, the V gene TRBV20-1, with D unclear. Deletions cut 8 bases from V and 6 bases from J, with 20 bases between. Germline CDR1 DFQATT, CDR2 SNEGSKA (reference sequence). This CDR3 comprises 14 residues.

The chain joins TRBV7-9 to TRBJ2-3; either TRBD1 or TRBD2 may fit D (5 bases each). The CDR3 is 14 residues long. Trimming stripped 5 bases from V and 2 bases from J, with 11 bases between. From germline, CDR1 is SEHNR and CDR2 FQNEAQ (reference sequence). CDR3 DNA sequence: TGTGCCAGCAGCCTAGGGGACCCCACAGATACGCAGTATTTT. Protein sequence: CASSLGDPTDTQYF. Drawing the rest from reference TRBV7-9 and TRBJ2-3, the complete variable domain is DTGVSQNPRHKITKRGQNVTFRCDPISEHNRLYWYRQTLGQGPEFLTYFQNEAQLEKSRLLSDRFSAERPKGSFSTLEIQRTEQGDSAMYLCASSLGDPTDTQYFGPGTRLTVL.

This clonotype occurred a few times. This sequence joins TRBV12-3 or TRBV12-4 and TRBJ2-6; TRBD1 agrees at 9 bases. The CDR3 totals 17 residues. The V and J ends lost 5 bases and 0 bases, in that order; junction bases with no gene match: 5. CDR3 in amino acids: CASSHHRGLSGANVLTF. The CDR3 nucleotides are TGTGCCAGCAGTCACCACAGGGGGCTCTCTGGGGCCAACGTCCTGACTTTC.

The chain combines TRBV6-1 with TRBJ2-5; 8 bases agree with TRBD1. CDR1 and CDR2 from the germline V gene are MNHNS and SASEGT. V was pared by 4 bases and J by 5 bases, with 6 bases of the junction left unmatched. The CDR3 contains 14 residues. CDR3 in DNA: TGTGCCAGCAGTGGGGCAGGGGGCCGGGAGACCCAGTACTTC. This codes for CASSGAGGRETQYF.